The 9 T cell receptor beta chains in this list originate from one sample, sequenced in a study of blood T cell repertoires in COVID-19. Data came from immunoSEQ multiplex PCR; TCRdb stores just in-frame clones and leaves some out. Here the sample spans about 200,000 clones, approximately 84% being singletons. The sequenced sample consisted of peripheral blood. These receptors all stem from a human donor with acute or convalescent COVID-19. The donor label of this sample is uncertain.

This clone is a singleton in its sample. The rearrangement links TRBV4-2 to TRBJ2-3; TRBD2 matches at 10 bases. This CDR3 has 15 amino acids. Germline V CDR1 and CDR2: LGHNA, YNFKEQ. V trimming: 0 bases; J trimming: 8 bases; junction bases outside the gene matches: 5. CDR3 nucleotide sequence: TGTGCCAGCAGCCAAGATAGCCTAGCGGGAGCTACGCAGTATTTT. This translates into CASSQDSLAGATQYF.

CDR3 sequence: CASSYTSGQGSNEQFF. In nucleotides, the CDR3 is TGTGCCAGCAGCTATACCTCGGGACAAGGGTCCAATGAGCAGTTCTTC. V usage is TRBV7-2 and J usage is TRBJ2-1; the D gene is possibly TRBD1 (6 bases). Per the germline V gene, CDR1 is SGHTA and CDR2 is FQGNSA. V lost 4 bases, J lost 6 bases, and 19 bases lay in between. The CDR3 extends over 16 amino acids.

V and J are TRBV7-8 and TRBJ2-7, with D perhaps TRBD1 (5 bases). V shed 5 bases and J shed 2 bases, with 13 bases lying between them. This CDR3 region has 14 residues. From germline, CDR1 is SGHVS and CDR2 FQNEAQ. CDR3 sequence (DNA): TGTGCCAGCAGCCTGACAGTAATCACCTACGAGCAGTACTTC. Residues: CASSLTVITYEQYF.

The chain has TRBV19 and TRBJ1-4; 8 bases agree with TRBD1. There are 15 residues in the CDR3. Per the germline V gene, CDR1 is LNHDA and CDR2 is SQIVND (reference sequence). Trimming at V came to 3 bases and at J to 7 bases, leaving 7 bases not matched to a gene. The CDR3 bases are TGTGCCAGTAGTATCGGACAGGGACGGAGTGAAAAACTGTTTTTT. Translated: CASSIGQGRSEKLFF.

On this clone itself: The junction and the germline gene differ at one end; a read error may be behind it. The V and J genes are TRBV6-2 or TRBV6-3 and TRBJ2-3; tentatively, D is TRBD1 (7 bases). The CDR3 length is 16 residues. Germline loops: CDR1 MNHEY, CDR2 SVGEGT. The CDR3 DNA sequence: TGTGCCAGCAGTCACTCGGGGGACAGCAGCACAGATACGCAGTATTTT. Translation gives CASSHSGDSSTDTQYF.

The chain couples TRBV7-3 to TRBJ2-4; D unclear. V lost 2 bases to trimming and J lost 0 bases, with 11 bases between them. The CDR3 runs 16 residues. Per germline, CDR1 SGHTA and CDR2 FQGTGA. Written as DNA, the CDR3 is TGTGCCAGCAGCTTACATAATAGATTAGCCAAAAACATTCAGTACTTC. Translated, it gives CASSLHNRLAKNIQYF.

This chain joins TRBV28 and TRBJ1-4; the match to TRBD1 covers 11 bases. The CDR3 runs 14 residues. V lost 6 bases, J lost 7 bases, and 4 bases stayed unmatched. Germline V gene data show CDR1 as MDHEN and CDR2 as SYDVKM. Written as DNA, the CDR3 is TGTGCCAGCAGACTCGGGACAGGGGGTGAAAAACTGTTTTTT. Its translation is CASRLGTGGEKLFF.

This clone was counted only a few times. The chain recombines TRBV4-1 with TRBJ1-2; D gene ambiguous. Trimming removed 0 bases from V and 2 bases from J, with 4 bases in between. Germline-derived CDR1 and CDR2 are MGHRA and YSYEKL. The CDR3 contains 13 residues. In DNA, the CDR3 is TGCGCCAGCAGCCAAGACAGAAACTATGGCTACACCTTC. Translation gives CASSQDRNYGYTF.

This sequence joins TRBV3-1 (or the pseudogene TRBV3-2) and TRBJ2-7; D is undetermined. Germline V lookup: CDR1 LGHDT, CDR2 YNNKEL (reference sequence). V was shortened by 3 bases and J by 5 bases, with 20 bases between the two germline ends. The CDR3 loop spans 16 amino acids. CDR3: CASSHWLAPSRHEQYF. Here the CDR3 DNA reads TGTGCCAGCAGCCATTGGTTAGCCCCATCTCGACACGAGCAGTACTTC.